These T cell receptor beta chains were read from a single sample in a study of T cell responses to AZD1222 COVID-19 vaccine. Using immunoSEQ multiplex PCR, the repertoire was profiled, and TCRdb retains in-frame clones only, with some absent. The sample contains fewer than 110,000 clones, around 90% of which appear only once. The input for sequencing was peripheral blood, taken on day 0 of AZD1222 vaccination. The receptor source for this set is an adult in good health. The CDR3 runs from the conserved cysteine through the conserved F or W. The D gene is left open where the match is weak. Part of the rows lack a size; the others show once, few, many or a class for expanded clones.

D gene: TRBD2
J gene: TRBJ2-3
V gene: TRBV5-8
clone size: -
CDR3 protein: CASRSPLAASTDTQYF
CDR3 DNA: TGTGCCAGCAGATCTCCACTAGCGGCTAGCACAGATACGCAGTATTTT

D gene: -
J gene: TRBJ1-6
V gene: TRBV7-2
clone size: -
CDR3 protein: CASSDRNYNSPLHF
CDR3 DNA: TGTGCCAGCAGCGACCGGAATTATAATTCACCCCTCCACTTT

D gene: -
J gene: TRBJ1-5
V gene: TRBV4-3
clone size: -
CDR3 protein: CASSQSLSEPQHF
CDR3 DNA: TGCGCCAGCAGCCAAAGCCTATCAGAGCCCCAGCATTTT

D gene: TRBD2
J gene: TRBJ2-1
V gene: TRBV19
clone size: -
CDR3 protein: CANTPPPSGGFHNEQFF
CDR3 DNA: TGTGCCAATACCCCCCCGCCTAGCGGGGGATTCCACAATGAGCAGTTCTTC

D gene: -
J gene: TRBJ1-5
V gene: TRBV18
clone size: -
CDR3 protein: CASSPSSGDYSNQPQHF
CDR3 DNA: TGTGCCAGCTCACCATCCTCAGGTGATTATAGCAATCAGCCCCAGCATTTT

D gene: -
J gene: TRBJ1-5
V gene: TRBV6-5
clone size: -
CDR3 protein: CASSYEAGDQPQHF
CDR3 DNA: TGTGCCAGCAGTTACGAGGCAGGCGATCAGCCCCAGCATTTT

D gene: -
J gene: TRBJ1-5
V gene: TRBV6-1
clone size: -
CDR3 protein: CASSEAGRSEPQHF
CDR3 DNA: TGTGCCAGCAGTGAAGCGGGTCGGTCCGAGCCCCAGCATTTT

D gene: TRBD2
J gene: TRBJ2-2
V gene: TRBV7-3
clone size: once
CDR3 protein: CASSPRRPGGGTGELFF
CDR3 DNA: TGTGCCAGCAGCCCCCGGCGGCCGGGAGGGGGCACCGGGGAGCTGTTTTTT

D gene: -
J gene: TRBJ1-5
V gene: TRBV6-6
clone size: few
CDR3 protein: CASTAQTFDQPQHF
CDR3 DNA: TGTGCCAGCACGGCGCAGACCTTTGATCAGCCCCAGCATTTT

D gene: -
J gene: TRBJ2-6
V gene: TRBV19
clone size: -
CDR3 protein: CATVGGLGANVLTF
CDR3 DNA: TGTGCCACCGTTGGGGGGTTGGGGGCCAACGTCCTGACTTTC

D gene: TRBD2
J gene: TRBJ2-1
V gene: TRBV7-9
clone size: once
CDR3 protein: CASSLVVLAGATNYNEQFF
CDR3 DNA: TGTGCCAGCAGCTTAGTAGTCCTAGCGGGAGCAACAAACTACAATGAGCAGTTCTTC

D gene: TRBD2
J gene: TRBJ2-7
V gene: TRBV28
clone size: -
CDR3 protein: CATGTNYEQYF
CDR3 DNA: TGCGCTACCGGGACTAACTACGAGCAGTACTTC

D gene: -
J gene: TRBJ1-2
V gene: TRBV20-1
clone size: -
CDR3 protein: CSAIKGGYTF
CDR3 DNA: TGCAGTGCTATTAAAGGGGGCTACACCTTC

D gene: -
J gene: TRBJ2-1
V gene: TRBV11-3
clone size: -
CDR3 protein: CASSLGLSGNEQFF
CDR3 DNA: TGTGCCAGCAGCTTGGGTCTTAGCGGCAATGAGCAGTTCTTC

D gene: -
J gene: TRBJ1-1
V gene: TRBV19
clone size: -
CDR3 protein: CASSTSRTATSTEAFF
CDR3 DNA: TGTGCCAGTAGTACCTCCCGGACAGCGACAAGCACTGAAGCTTTCTTT

D gene: -
J gene: TRBJ1-1
V gene: TRBV4-2
clone size: -
CDR3 protein: CASSPTGSTGNTEAFF
CDR3 DNA: TGTGCCAGCAGCCCGACAGGAAGTACAGGGAACACTGAAGCTTTCTTT

D gene: TRBD2
J gene: TRBJ2-7
V gene: TRBV29-1
clone size: -
CDR3 protein: CSVGTSGRVPYEQYF
CDR3 DNA: TGCAGCGTCGGGACTAGCGGGAGGGTTCCCTACGAGCAGTACTTC

D gene: -
J gene: TRBJ1-2
V gene: TRBV20-1
clone size: -
CDR3 protein: CSAYSEPRATF
CDR3 DNA: TGCAGTGCTTATTCTGAACCGCGGGCCACCTTC

D gene: -
J gene: TRBJ1-3
V gene: TRBV4-3
clone size: once
CDR3 protein: CASSQDFAGGFGNTIYF
CDR3 DNA: TGCGCCAGCAGCCAAGATTTCGCGGGAGGGTTTGGAAACACCATATATTTT

D gene: -
J gene: TRBJ1-6
V gene: TRBV28
clone size: -
CDR3 protein: CASRLAGAWTPLHF
CDR3 DNA: TGTGCCAGCAGGCTAGCAGGGGCATGGACACCCCTCCACTTT

D gene: -
J gene: TRBJ2-1
V gene: TRBV11-2
clone size: -
CDR3 protein: CASSLGLYNEQFF
CDR3 DNA: TGTGCCAGCAGCTTAGGGCTTTACAATGAGCAGTTCTTC

D gene: TRBD1
J gene: TRBJ2-1
V gene: TRBV28
clone size: -
CDR3 protein: CASSSGQGIYNEQFF
CDR3 DNA: TGTGCCAGCAGTTCCGGACAGGGAATCTACAATGAGCAGTTCTTC

D gene: -
J gene: TRBJ1-4
V gene: TRBV11-1
clone size: -
CDR3 protein: CASSWRDSNEKLFF
CDR3 DNA: TGTGCCAGCAGCTGGAGAGACAGCAATGAAAAACTGTTTTTT

D gene: -
J gene: TRBJ2-7
V gene: TRBV6-5
clone size: once
CDR3 protein: CASSYLSSSSYEQYF
CDR3 DNA: TGTGCCAGCAGTTATTTATCGTCGAGCTCCTACGAGCAGTACTTC

D gene: -
J gene: TRBJ2-3
V gene: TRBV6-5
clone size: -
CDR3 protein: CASMGTDTQYF
CDR3 DNA: TGTGCCAGCATGGGCACAGATACGCAGTATTTT

D gene: -
J gene: TRBJ2-4
V gene: TRBV28
clone size: -
CDR3 protein: CASSLLGGVDKNIQYF
CDR3 DNA: TGTGCCAGCAGTTTATTAGGGGGGGTCGACAAAAACATTCAGTACTTC

D gene: TRBD1
J gene: TRBJ2-4
V gene: TRBV4-3
clone size: -
CDR3 protein: CASSQPDRGMLSF
CDR3 DNA: TGCGCCAGCAGCCAGCCGGACAGGGGCATGTTGTCCTTC

D gene: TRBD2
J gene: TRBJ2-1
V gene: TRBV18
clone size: -
CDR3 protein: CASSPPSGRQSTGQFF
CDR3 DNA: TGTGCCAGCTCACCACCTAGCGGGAGGCAATCGACGGGGCAGTTCTTC

D gene: TRBD1
J gene: TRBJ1-4
V gene: TRBV6-5
clone size: once
CDR3 protein: CASSLRPGQGNEKLFF
CDR3 DNA: TGTGCCAGCAGTTTACGGCCGGGACAGGGAAATGAAAAACTGTTTTTT

D gene: -
J gene: TRBJ2-7
V gene: TRBV7-2
clone size: -
CDR3 protein: CASSQDFSYEQYF
CDR3 DNA: TGTGCCAGCAGCCAGGACTTTTCCTACGAGCAGTACTTC

D gene: -
J gene: TRBJ2-7
V gene: TRBV7-2
clone size: -
CDR3 protein: CASSLDRNYEQYF
CDR3 DNA: TGTGCCAGCAGCTTAGACCGAAACTACGAGCAGTACTTC

D gene: TRBD1
J gene: TRBJ2-7
V gene: TRBV12-5
clone size: -
CDR3 protein: CASNRQGSSYEQYF
CDR3 DNA: TGTGCTTCCAACAGACAGGGAAGCTCCTACGAGCAGTACTTC

D gene: TRBD2
J gene: TRBJ2-3
V gene: TRBV19
clone size: -
CDR3 protein: CASRGLAGDMSTDTQYF
CDR3 DNA: TGTGCCAGTAGAGGACTAGCGGGAGACATGAGCACAGATACGCAGTATTTT

D gene: -
J gene: TRBJ2-3
V gene: TRBV5-4
clone size: -
CDR3 protein: CASSIQYDTDTQYF
CDR3 DNA: TGTGCCAGCAGCATACAATACGACACAGATACGCAGTATTTT

D gene: TRBD1
J gene: TRBJ1-2
V gene: TRBV28
clone size: -
CDR3 protein: CASRPGGANYGYTF
CDR3 DNA: TGTGCCAGCAGGCCAGGGGGTGCAAACTATGGCTACACCTTC

D gene: -
J gene: TRBJ1-2
V gene: TRBV28
clone size: -
CDR3 protein: CASSWGSYGYTF
CDR3 DNA: TGTGCCAGCAGTTGGGGGAGCTATGGCTACACCTTC

D gene: TRBD2
J gene: TRBJ2-2
V gene: TRBV4-2
clone size: -
CDR3 protein: CASSHPGTNYGGELFF
CDR3 DNA: TGTGCCAGCAGCCACCCCGGGACTAACTATGGGGGGGAGCTATTTTTT

D gene: -
J gene: TRBJ2-1
V gene: TRBV28
clone size: once
CDR3 protein: CASSRSMVNNEQFF
CDR3 DNA: TGTGCCAGCAGTAGAAGTATGGTGAACAATGAGCAGTTCTTC

D gene: TRBD1
J gene: TRBJ2-2
V gene: TRBV12-3/TRBV12-4
clone size: -
CDR3 protein: CASSIQGAGELFF
CDR3 DNA: TGTGCCAGCAGTATCCAGGGGGCCGGGGAGCTGTTTTTT

D gene: TRBD1
J gene: TRBJ2-5
V gene: TRBV27
clone size: -
CDR3 protein: CASRSPDRDRETQYF
CDR3 DNA: TGTGCCAGCAGAAGCCCGGACAGGGATAGGGAGACCCAGTACTTC

D gene: -
J gene: TRBJ1-1
V gene: TRBV28
clone size: -
CDR3 protein: CASCGQPMNTEAFF
CDR3 DNA: TGTGCCAGTTGTGGGCAGCCGATGAACACTGAAGCTTTCTTT

D gene: -
J gene: TRBJ1-4
V gene: TRBV5-1
clone size: -
CDR3 protein: CASSFGQGGEKLFF
CDR3 DNA: TGCGCCAGCAGCTTCGGTCAGGGCGGTGAAAAACTGTTTTTT

D gene: -
J gene: TRBJ1-2
V gene: TRBV27
clone size: few
CDR3 protein: CASSSAGRYGYTF
CDR3 DNA: TGTGCCAGCAGTTCAGCAGGGAGGTATGGCTACACCTTC

D gene: TRBD2
J gene: TRBJ2-2
V gene: TRBV19
clone size: -
CDR3 protein: CASSAGTSFGELFF
CDR3 DNA: TGTGCCAGTAGTGCCGGGACTAGTTTCGGGGAGCTGTTTTTT

D gene: TRBD1
J gene: TRBJ1-4
V gene: TRBV27
clone size: -
CDR3 protein: CASSTWTGDLQKLFF
CDR3 DNA: TGTGCCAGCAGTACGTGGACAGGGGATCTTCAAAAACTGTTTTTT

D gene: TRBD1
J gene: TRBJ1-2
V gene: TRBV19
clone size: -
CDR3 protein: CASSHRGRSGYTF
CDR3 DNA: TGTGCCAGTAGTCACAGGGGGCGATCTGGCTACACCTTC

D gene: TRBD2
J gene: TRBJ2-3
V gene: TRBV5-1
clone size: -
CDR3 protein: CASSPGGGRPTDTQYF
CDR3 DNA: TGCGCCAGCAGCCCGGGGGGCGGGAGGCCCACAGATACGCAGTATTTT

D gene: -
J gene: TRBJ1-6
V gene: TRBV27
clone size: -
CDR3 protein: CASSQPTTGRNSPLHF
CDR3 DNA: TGTGCCAGCAGTCAACCCACGACAGGTCGGAATTCACCCCTCCACTTT

D gene: TRBD2
J gene: TRBJ2-2
V gene: TRBV7-9
clone size: -
CDR3 protein: CASSGLAVNTGELFF
CDR3 DNA: TGTGCCAGCAGCGGACTAGCGGTAAACACCGGGGAGCTGTTTTTT

D gene: -
J gene: TRBJ1-1
V gene: TRBV7-6
clone size: -
CDR3 protein: CASSLDLTGSLTEAFF
CDR3 DNA: TGTGCCAGCAGCTTAGACCTGACAGGATCCCTTACTGAAGCTTTCTTT

D gene: TRBD2
J gene: TRBJ2-3
V gene: TRBV4-3
clone size: few
CDR3 protein: CASSQETSGRGNTQYF
CDR3 DNA: TGCGCCAGCAGCCAGGAAACTAGCGGGAGGGGGAATACGCAGTATTTT

D gene: -
J gene: TRBJ2-2
V gene: TRBV7-9
clone size: -
CDR3 protein: CASSLFVNTGELFF
CDR3 DNA: TGTGCCAGCAGCTTATTCGTGAACACCGGGGAGCTGTTTTTT

D gene: -
J gene: TRBJ1-2
V gene: TRBV6-6
clone size: -
CDR3 protein: CASTRQAPNYGYTF
CDR3 DNA: TGTGCCAGCACCCGACAGGCGCCTAACTATGGCTACACCTTC